This T cell receptor (beta chain) was identified during a study of identical twins. The CDR3 sequence is 13 residues long. V trimming: 7 bases; J trimming: 4 bases; junction bases outside the gene matches: 4. Looked up from germline, CDR1 is ENHRY and CDR2 is SYGVKD. This clonotype was detected a few times. Its antigen is as yet unknown. Regarding the study as a whole: An excess of low generation probability was shown by twin-shared out-of-frame alpha sequences. Among monozygotic twins, out-of-frame TCR alpha sharing exceeded what models predicted.

It was template switching that added a universal primer site, and there were unique molecular identifiers on the cDNA. TCRdb processed the 5' RACE reads anew with MiXCR; each CDR3 protein has one entry. Counted here are 1.5 million or so distinct CDR3 sequences, around a third occurring once; the ten biggest clones make up approximately 0.25%. The TCR was taken from a newborn girl in good health. The chain combines TRBV10-3 with TRBJ2-1, with 7 positions matching TRBD1. The sequenced sample was cord blood. DNA of the CDR3: TGTGCCATCAACCCGGACAGGTACAATGAGCAGTTCTTC. This sequence encodes CAINPDRYNEQFF.